These 20 T cell receptor beta chains share one sample of origin, sequenced in a study of blood T cell repertoires in COVID-19 (dated by TCRdb to the early 2020s). Library preparation employed the immunoSEQ multiplex PCR assay. TCRdb stores this immuneACCESS table with in-frame sequences only. Part of the clones is absent; in the studies checked, under half of the shortfall reflects unresolved V genes, and no reason is known for the rest. This sample has about 200,000 clones in its table, and around 80% of those were observed once. Of the sample, around 6% is held by the ten largest clones. Source material: peripheral blood. The receptor source for this set is a woman aged 70 to 79 with acute or convalescent COVID-19.

This clone was observed once. The chain recombines TRBV30 with TRBJ1-6; D is possibly TRBD1 (5 bases). V was clipped by 0 bases and J by 6 bases, with 9 bases between them. The germline CDR1 and CDR2 sequences are GTSNPN and SVGIG (reference sequence). CDR3 length equals 14 residues. CDR3 protein: CAWSVQGVNSPLHF. The DNA for the CDR3 is TGTGCCTGGAGTGTACAAGGGGTTAATTCACCCCTCCACTTT.

The rearrangement uses TRBV19 and TRBJ1-1, with D possibly TRBD1 on 6 matching bases. Between the trimmed V and J ends, which lost 7 bases and 7 bases, there was a span of 19 bases. From germline, CDR1 is LNHDA and CDR2 SQIVND (reference sequence). This CDR3 has 14 amino acids. CDR3 protein: CASTPVGGHVEAFF. Here the CDR3 DNA reads TGTGCCAGTACCCCCGTTGGGGGACACGTTGAAGCTTTCTTT.

The chain links TRBV25-1 to TRBJ2-2; 8 nucleotides line up with TRBD1. Germline V CDR1 and CDR2: MGHDK, SYGVNS. The CDR3 has 15 amino acids. The junction had 3 bases not matched to a gene; V was cut back by 3 bases and J by 3 bases. The CDR3: CASSDDRGYTGELFF. CDR3 DNA: TGTGCCAGCAGTGATGACAGGGGTTACACCGGGGAGCTGTTTTTT.

The gene calls are TRBV3-1 (or the pseudogene TRBV3-2) and TRBJ1-6, with D unresolved. Trimming took 2 bases from V and 7 from J, leaving 9 bases between them. The germline V gene encodes CDR1 LGHDT and CDR2 YNNKEL (reference sequence). The CDR3 is 14 residues long. This CDR3 reads CASSQTDWNSPLHF. CDR3 sequence (DNA): TGTGCCAGCAGCCAAACCGACTGGAATTCACCCCTCCACTTT.

The V and J genes are TRBV5-6 and TRBJ2-3, with 8 positions matching TRBD2. The length of the CDR3 is 14 residues. Trimming removed 0 bases from V and 4 bases from J; junction bases left unmatched: 1. The germline V gene encodes CDR1 SGHDT and CDR2 YYEEEE. DNA of the CDR3: TGTGCCAGCAGCTTGGCGGGGGGGGCAGATACGCAGTATTTT. Translating gives CASSLAGGADTQYF.

The genes are TRBV7-9 and TRBJ1-2, with D maybe TRBD1 (5 bases). Germline V lookup: CDR1 SEHNR, CDR2 FQNEAQ (reference sequence). There are 13 residues in the CDR3. Deletions cut 5 bases from V and 6 bases from J, with 13 bases between. CDR3 amino acids: CASSPGTHDGYTF. In DNA form, the CDR3 reads TGTGCCAGCAGCCCCGGGACTCATGATGGCTACACCTTC.

This clone was recorded only once. The V call is TRBV19, the J call TRBJ1-2, with TRBD1 as a possible D gene (6 bases). The CDR3 length is 12 residues. Looked up from germline, CDR1 is LNHDA and CDR2 is SQIVND (reference sequence). The V gene lost 11 bases and the J gene lost 7 bases, with 17 bases spanning the gap. This CDR3 reads CASAGGAAGYTF. The DNA for the CDR3 is TGTGCCTCGGCCGGGGGGGCTGCTGGCTACACCTTC.

The chain combines TRBV6-5 with TRBJ1-6; 8 nucleotides match TRBD1. The junction had 10 bases not matched to a gene; V was cut back by 6 bases and J by 12 bases. Per the germline V gene, CDR1 is MNHEY and CDR2 is SVGAGI. This CDR3 has 14 amino acids. CDR3 region: CASRTDRAPGPLHF. CDR3 in DNA: TGTGCCAGCAGAACGGACAGGGCGCCTGGACCCCTCCACTTT.

The chain carries TRBV4-2 and TRBJ2-1; possibly TRBD2 for D (5 bases). The CDR3 sequence is 13 residues long. The V end lost 4 bases, the J end lost 6 bases, and 10 bases lay between the germline ends. Germline assignment: CDR1 LGHNA and CDR2 YNFKEQ. CDR3 sequence reads: CASSPGGLNEQFF. The CDR3, as DNA: TGTGCCAGCAGCCCTGGAGGACTCAATGAGCAGTTCTTC.

The chain combines TRBV29-1 with TRBJ2-5; 8 nucleotides agree with TRBD2. Germline lookup yields CDR1 SQVTM and CDR2 ANQGSEA. The CDR3 is 13 amino acids. V lost 7 bases and J lost 5; bases outside the gene matches: 9. The CDR3 sequence: CSAPGTGGETQYF. CDR3 bases: TGCAGCGCCCCCGGGACGGGAGGGGAGACCCAGTACTTC.

The rearrangement uses TRBV28 and TRBJ2-2; TRBD1 might be the D (7 bases). The V end was cut by 0 bases, the J end by 1 base, with 12 bases between. The CDR3 has 17 residues. Germline CDR1 reads MDHEN; CDR2 reads SYDVKM. The CDR3 DNA is TGTGCCAGCAGTTTATGGGGGCGGGACAGGAACACCGGGGAGCTGTTTTTT. This sequence encodes CASSLWGRDRNTGELFF. Full variable domain (rest looked up from reference TRBV28 and TRBJ2-2): DVKVTQSSRYLVKRTGEKVFLECVQDMDHENMFWYRQDPGLGLRLIYFSYDVKMKEKGDIPEGYSVSREKKERFSLILESASTNQTSMYLCASSLWGRDRNTGELFFGEGSRLTVL.

The chain carries TRBV19 and TRBJ1-2; weak D call: TRBD1 (5 bases). Germline V lookup: CDR1 LNHDA, CDR2 SQIVND (reference sequence). V was pared by 10 bases and J by 7 bases, with 13 bases between. The CDR3 sequence is 11 residues long. The DNA for the CDR3 is TGTGCCACCCCAGGAGGGGCTGGCTACACCTTC. Translation gives CATPGGAGYTF. Full variable domain (missing parts from reference TRBV19 and TRBJ1-2): DGGITQSPKYLFRKEGQNVTLSCEQNLNHDAMYWYRQDPGQGLRLIYYSQIVNDFQKGDIAEGYSVSREKKESFPLTVTSAQKNPTAFYLCATPGGAGYTFGSGTRLTVV.

The genes are TRBV18 and TRBJ2-2; maybe TRBD1 (5 bases). The germline gives CDR1 KGHSH, CDR2 LQKENI. The CDR3 consists of 17 residues. V was shortened by 4 bases and J by 0 bases, with 15 bases between the two germline ends. The CDR3 sequence: CASSQLSGLTNTGELFF. CDR3 DNA sequence: TGTGCCAGCTCACAACTTTCAGGGTTAACGAACACCGGGGAGCTGTTTTTT.

The chain has TRBV3-1 (or the pseudogene TRBV3-2) and TRBJ1-1, with 9 bases that match TRBD1. CDR1 is LGHDT, CDR2 YNNKEL, per germline (reference sequence). Trimming took 2 bases from V and 11 from J; bases not matched to a gene: 9. The CDR3 is 14 amino acids. Written as DNA, the CDR3 is TGTGCCAGCAGCCAAACAGGGGGCGCGGTGGATGCTTTCTTT. Amino acid sequence: CASSQTGGAVDAFF.

The V gene is TRBV19, the J gene TRBJ1-1, with D possibly TRBD1 on 5 matching bases. Germline CDR1 is LNHDA and CDR2 is SQIVND (reference sequence). The V gene lost 6 bases and the J gene lost 2 bases, with 13 bases spanning the gap. The CDR3 spans 14 residues. This CDR3 reads CASRSVQVNTEAFF. The CDR3 DNA sequence: TGTGCCAGTAGGAGCGTACAGGTAAACACTGAAGCTTTCTTT. Supplemented by reference TRBV19 and TRBJ1-1, the full variable domain reads DGGITQSPKYLFRKEGQNVTLSCEQNLNHDAMYWYRQDPGQGLRLIYYSQIVNDFQKGDIAEGYSVSREKKESFPLTVTSAQKNPTAFYLCASRSVQVNTEAFFGQGTRLTVV.

V usage is TRBV18 and J usage is TRBJ1-1; no definite D call. CDR1 is KGHSH and CDR2 is LQKENI in the germline V gene. CDR3 size: 14 residues. The ends were cut back, 6 bases at V and 0 bases at J, with 11 bases in the middle. DNA of the CDR3: TGTGCCAGCTCGCTTACCGGGGTGAACACTGAAGCTTTCTTT. This translates into CASSLTGVNTEAFF. Drawing the rest from reference TRBV18 and TRBJ1-1, the complete variable domain is NAGVMQNPRHLVRRRGQEARLRCSPMKGHSHVYWYRQLPEEGLKFMVYLQKENIIDESGMPKERFSAEFPKEGPSILRIQQVVRGDSAAYFCASSLTGVNTEAFFGQGTRLTVV.

J is TRBJ1-1 and V is TRBV18; no clear D gene. The length of the CDR3 is 13 residues. Germline V gene data show CDR1 as KGHSH and CDR2 as LQKENI. V dropped 2 bases and J dropped 7 bases, with 11 bases sitting between them. CDR3 DNA: TGTGCCAGCTCACCAATTTTCGGGATTGAAGCTTTCTTT. Its protein is CASSPIFGIEAFF.

The chain links TRBV6-6 to TRBJ2-5; 8 nucleotides align to TRBD2. Germline values: CDR1 MNHNY, CDR2 SVGAGI (reference sequence). With V trimmed by 7 bases and J by 1 base, 8 bases remained unmatched. This CDR3 region has 15 residues. The CDR3 coding sequence is TGTGCCAGCAAGGTCCCCACTAGCGGCCAAGAGACCCAGTACTTC. Encoded protein: CASKVPTSGQETQYF.

V and J are TRBV18 and TRBJ2-2; TRBD1 agrees at 10 bases. CDR3 size: 16 residues. J gave up 8 bases and V 0 bases, and 6 bases lay outside the gene matches. CDR1 KGHSH and CDR2 LQKENI come from the germline V gene. The CDR3 nucleotides are TGTGCCAGCTCACCACCGGGACAGGGGACGTTTGGGGAGCTGTTTTTT. It translates to CASSPPGQGTFGELFF.

The chain links TRBV3-1 (or the pseudogene TRBV3-2) to TRBJ2-3; D is unclear. The CDR3 is 16 residues long. V lost 4 bases and J 4 bases, leaving 18 bases between the germline ends. Germline V gene data show CDR1 as LGHDT and CDR2 as YNNKEL (reference sequence). In DNA form, the CDR3 reads TGTGCCAGCAGCCGCCTACAGCCTGGGCAGTCAGATACGCAGTATTTT. It yields the protein CASSRLQPGQSDTQYF.